This T cell receptor (beta chain) was documented in a study of T cell responses to AZD1222 COVID-19 vaccine. Study-wide findings and caveats: Two AZD1222 administrations were followed by greater Spike-specific TCR breadth and depth. It was only 6 or 7 AZD1222 recipients who were seropositive at baseline. Without day 14 samples, only post-peak T cell repertoires were studied. Possibly, clonal diversity was underestimated; donors were largely white British and included more females.

The table came from immunoSEQ multiplex PCR; TCRdb's copy has only in-frame clones and leaves some out. The sample includes fewer than 300,000 clones, 80% to 95% seen only once; the top ten take roughly 0.5%. V was cut by 5 bases and J by 6 bases, with 17 bases left in between. CDR1 and CDR2 from the germline V gene are SGHAT and FQNNGV. This CDR3 region has 14 residues. Comments on this clone: Its target is not known.

The material was peripheral blood, obtained on day 0 of AZD1222 vaccination. The rearrangement links TRBV11-2 to TRBJ2-7; TRBD2 might be the D (5 bases). The receptor comes from an adult in good health. The CDR3 region is CASSLRLSPTEQYF. In nucleotides, the CDR3 is TGTGCCAGCAGCCTTAGACTATCCCCCACCGAGCAGTACTTC.